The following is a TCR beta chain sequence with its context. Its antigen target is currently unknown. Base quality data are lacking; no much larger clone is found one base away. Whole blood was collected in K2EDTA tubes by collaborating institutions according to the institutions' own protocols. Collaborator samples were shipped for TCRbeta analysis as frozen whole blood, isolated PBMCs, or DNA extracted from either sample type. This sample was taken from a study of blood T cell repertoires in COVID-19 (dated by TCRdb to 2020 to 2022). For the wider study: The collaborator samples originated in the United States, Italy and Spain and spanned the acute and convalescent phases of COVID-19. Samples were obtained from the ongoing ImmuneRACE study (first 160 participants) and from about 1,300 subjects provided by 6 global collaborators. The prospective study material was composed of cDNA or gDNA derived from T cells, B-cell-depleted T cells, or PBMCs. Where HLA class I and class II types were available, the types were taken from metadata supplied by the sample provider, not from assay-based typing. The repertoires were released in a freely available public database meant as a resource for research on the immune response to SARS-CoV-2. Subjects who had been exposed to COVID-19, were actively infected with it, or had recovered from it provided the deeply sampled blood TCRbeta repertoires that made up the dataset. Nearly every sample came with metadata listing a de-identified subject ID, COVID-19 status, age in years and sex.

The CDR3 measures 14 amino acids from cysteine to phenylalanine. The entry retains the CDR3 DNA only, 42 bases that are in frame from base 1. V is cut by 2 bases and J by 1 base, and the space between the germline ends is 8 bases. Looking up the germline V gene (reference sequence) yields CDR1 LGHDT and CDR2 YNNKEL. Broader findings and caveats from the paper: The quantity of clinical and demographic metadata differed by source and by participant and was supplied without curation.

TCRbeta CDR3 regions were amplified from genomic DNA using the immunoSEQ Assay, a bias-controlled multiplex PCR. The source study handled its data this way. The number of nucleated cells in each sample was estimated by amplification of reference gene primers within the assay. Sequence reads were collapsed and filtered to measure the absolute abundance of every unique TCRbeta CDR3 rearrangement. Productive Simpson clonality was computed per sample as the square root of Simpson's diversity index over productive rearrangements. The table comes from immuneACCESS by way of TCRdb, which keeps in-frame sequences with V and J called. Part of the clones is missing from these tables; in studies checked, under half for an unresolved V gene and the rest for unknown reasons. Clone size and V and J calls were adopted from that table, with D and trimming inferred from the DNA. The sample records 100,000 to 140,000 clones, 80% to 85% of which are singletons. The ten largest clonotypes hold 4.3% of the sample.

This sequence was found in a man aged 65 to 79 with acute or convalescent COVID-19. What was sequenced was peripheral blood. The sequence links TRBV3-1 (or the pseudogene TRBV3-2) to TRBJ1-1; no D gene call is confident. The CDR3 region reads CASSQFPQNTEAFF. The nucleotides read TGTGCCAGCAGCCAATTCCCCCAGAACACTGAAGCTTTCTTT.